This T cell receptor beta chain was profiled in a study of T cells in Graves' hyperthyroidism and ophthalmopathy. Newly diagnosed hyperthyroidism, duration under 2 months, in patients aged 18 to 65. Exclusion of patients followed from uncontrolled infection, other autoimmune disease, pregnancy or lactation. Together with thyroid ultrasound, orbital computed tomography, serum thyroxine and TRAb, clinical symptoms were used for diagnoses. There are many counts of this clonotype. The CDR3 contains 16 residues. Germline V lookup: CDR1 SGHTA, CDR2 FQGNSA. Trimming removed 5 bases from V and 3 bases from J, with 20 bases in between. Amplification yielded TCR beta CDR3 regions, with RNA transcripts as the source. The TCR CDR3 first-round RT-PCR relied on the HTBI primer set. TCRdb itself ran the multiplex PCR reads through MiXCR, one entry per CDR3 protein. The sample gives about 770,000 distinct CDR3 sequences, 15% to 20% of which show up once; about a sixth is in the top ten.

Specimen: blood. This chain connects TRBV7-2 to TRBJ2-7; D is uncertain. The receptor was isolated from a woman aged 50 to 65 with Graves' hyperthyroidism that later progressed to Graves' ophthalmopathy. The CDR3 coding sequence is TGTGCCAGCAGCCCTGACTCGGCCAGCTTAAGCTACGAGCAGTACTTC. Protein product: CASSPDSASLSYEQYF.